This T cell receptor (beta chain) was obtained from a study of blood T cell repertoires in COVID-19. Original processing methods: The assay estimated nucleated cells by amplifying reference gene primers. TCRdb keeps only in-frame clones here, not all; method: immunoSEQ multiplex PCR. V and J calls and clone size follow that table, whereas D and trimming were derived from the DNA. The sample contains 90,000 to 110,000 clones, around 90% of which appear only once. V dropped 5 bases and J dropped 6 bases, with 13 bases sitting between them. This CDR3 has 13 amino acids. CDR1 and CDR2 from the germline V gene are MDHEN and SYDVKM.

This sequence joins TRBV28 and TRBJ1-1; D is unclear. Sequenced: peripheral blood. The clonotype comes from a human donor in a cohort sampled during active COVID-19. CDR3 in amino acids: CASSPPARAEAFF. DNA for the CDR3: TGTGCCAGCAGTCCCCCAGCGAGGGCTGAAGCTTTCTTT.